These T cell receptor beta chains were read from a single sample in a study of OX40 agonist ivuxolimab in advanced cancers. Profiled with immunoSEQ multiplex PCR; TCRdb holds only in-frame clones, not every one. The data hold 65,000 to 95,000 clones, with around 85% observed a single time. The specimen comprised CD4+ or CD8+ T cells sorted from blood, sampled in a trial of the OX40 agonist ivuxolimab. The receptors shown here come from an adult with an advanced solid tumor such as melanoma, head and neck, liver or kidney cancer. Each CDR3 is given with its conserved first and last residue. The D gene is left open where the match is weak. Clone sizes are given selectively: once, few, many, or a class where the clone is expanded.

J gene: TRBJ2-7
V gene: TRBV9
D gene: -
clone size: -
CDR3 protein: CASSSSAGPLSYEQYF
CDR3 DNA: TGTGCCAGCAGCTCCTCAGCGGGTCCCCTCTCCTACGAGCAGTACTTC

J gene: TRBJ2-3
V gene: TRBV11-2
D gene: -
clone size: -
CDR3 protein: CASSPGHPDTQYF
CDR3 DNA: TGTGCCAGCAGCCCCGGACATCCAGATACGCAGTATTTT

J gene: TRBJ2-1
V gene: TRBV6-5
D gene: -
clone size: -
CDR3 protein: CASSSTKGNEQFF
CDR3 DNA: TGTGCCAGCAGTAGTACCAAAGGGAATGAGCAGTTCTTC

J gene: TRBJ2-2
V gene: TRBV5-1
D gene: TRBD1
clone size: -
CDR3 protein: CASSLRPLSGTGEPGELFF
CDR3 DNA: TGCGCCAGCAGCTTGAGGCCCTTAAGTGGGACAGGGGAGCCCGGGGAGCTGTTTTTT

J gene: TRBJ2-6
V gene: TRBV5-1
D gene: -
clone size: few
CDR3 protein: CASSLGVSGANVLTF
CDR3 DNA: TGCGCCAGCAGCTTAGGGGTCTCTGGGGCCAACGTCCTGACTTTC

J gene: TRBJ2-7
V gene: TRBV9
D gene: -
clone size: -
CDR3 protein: CASSVEGSTYEQYF
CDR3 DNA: TGTGCCAGCAGCGTAGAAGGCAGCACCTACGAGCAGTACTTC

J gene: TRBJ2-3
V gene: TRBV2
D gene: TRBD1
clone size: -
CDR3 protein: CASRGTVTRDTQYF
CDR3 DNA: TGTGCCAGCAGGGGGACAGTCACAAGGGATACGCAGTATTTT

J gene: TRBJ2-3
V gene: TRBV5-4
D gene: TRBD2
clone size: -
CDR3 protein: CASSFGLAGTDTQYF
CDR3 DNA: TGTGCCAGCAGCTTCGGACTAGCGGGCACAGATACGCAGTATTTT

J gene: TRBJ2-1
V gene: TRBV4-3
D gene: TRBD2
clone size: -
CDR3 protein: CASSQLSGNEQFF
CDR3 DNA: TGCGCCAGCAGCCAGCTTAGCGGGAATGAGCAGTTCTTC

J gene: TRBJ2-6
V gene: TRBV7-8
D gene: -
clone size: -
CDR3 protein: CASSLSPGLVAGANVLTF
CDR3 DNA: TGTGCCAGCAGCTTATCCCCGGGCCTAGTAGCTGGGGCCAACGTCCTGACTTTC

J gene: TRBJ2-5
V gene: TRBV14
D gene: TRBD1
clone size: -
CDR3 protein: CASSQEAGGRETQYF
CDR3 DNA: TGTGCCAGCAGCCAAGAAGCAGGGGGCAGAGAGACCCAGTACTTC

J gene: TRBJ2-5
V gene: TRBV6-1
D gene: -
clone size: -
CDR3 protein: CASSPRGSFETQYF
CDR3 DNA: TGTGCCAGCAGTCCCCGGGGTAGCTTCGAGACCCAGTACTTC

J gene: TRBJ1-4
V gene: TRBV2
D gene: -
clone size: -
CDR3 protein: CASSEVGAGKKLFF
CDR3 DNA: TGTGCCAGCAGTGAGGTTGGGGCCGGAAAAAAACTGTTTTTT

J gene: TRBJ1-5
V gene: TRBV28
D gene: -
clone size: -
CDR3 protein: CAFKRGGKSNQPQHF
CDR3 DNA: TGTGCCTTCAAGAGGGGAGGAAAGAGCAATCAGCCCCAGCATTTT

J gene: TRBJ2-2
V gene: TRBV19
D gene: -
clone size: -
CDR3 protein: CASEEVGELFF
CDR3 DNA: TGTGCCAGTGAGGAGGTCGGGGAGCTGTTTTTT

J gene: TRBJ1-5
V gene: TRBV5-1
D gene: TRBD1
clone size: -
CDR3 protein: CASSPGTGGHNQPQHF
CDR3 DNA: TGCGCCAGCAGCCCAGGGACAGGGGGTCACAATCAGCCCCAGCATTTT

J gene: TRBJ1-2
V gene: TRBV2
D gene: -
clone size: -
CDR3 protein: CASSEGGLVSYGYTF
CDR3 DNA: TGTGCCAGCAGTGAAGGGGGCCTAGTAAGCTATGGCTACACCTTC